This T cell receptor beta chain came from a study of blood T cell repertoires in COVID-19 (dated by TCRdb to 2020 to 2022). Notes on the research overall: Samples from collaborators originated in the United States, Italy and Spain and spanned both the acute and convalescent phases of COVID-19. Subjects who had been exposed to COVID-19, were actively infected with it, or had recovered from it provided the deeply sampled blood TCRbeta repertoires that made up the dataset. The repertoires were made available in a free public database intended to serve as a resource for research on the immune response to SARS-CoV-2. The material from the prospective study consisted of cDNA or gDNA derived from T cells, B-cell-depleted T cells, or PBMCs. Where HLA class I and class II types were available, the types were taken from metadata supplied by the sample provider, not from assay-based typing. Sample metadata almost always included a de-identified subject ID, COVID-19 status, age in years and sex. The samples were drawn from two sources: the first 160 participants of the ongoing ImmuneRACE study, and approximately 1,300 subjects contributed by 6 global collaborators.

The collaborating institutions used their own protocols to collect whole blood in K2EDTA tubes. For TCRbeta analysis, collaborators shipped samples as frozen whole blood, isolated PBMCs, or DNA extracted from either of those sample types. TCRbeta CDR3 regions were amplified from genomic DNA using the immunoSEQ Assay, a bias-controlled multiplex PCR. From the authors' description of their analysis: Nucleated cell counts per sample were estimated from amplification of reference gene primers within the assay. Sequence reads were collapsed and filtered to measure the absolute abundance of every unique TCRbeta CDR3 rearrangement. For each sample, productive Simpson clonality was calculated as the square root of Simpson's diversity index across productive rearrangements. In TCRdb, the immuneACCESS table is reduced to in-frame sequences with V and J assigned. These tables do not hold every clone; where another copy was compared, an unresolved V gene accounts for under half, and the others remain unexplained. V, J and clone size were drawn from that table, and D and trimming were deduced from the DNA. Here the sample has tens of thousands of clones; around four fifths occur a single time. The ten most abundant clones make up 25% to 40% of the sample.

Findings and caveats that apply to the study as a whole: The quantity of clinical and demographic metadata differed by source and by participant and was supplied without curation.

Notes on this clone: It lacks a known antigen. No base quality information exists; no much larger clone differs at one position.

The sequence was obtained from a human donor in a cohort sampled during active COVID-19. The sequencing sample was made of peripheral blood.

In nucleotides, the sequence is TGTGCCAGTAGTCTCGGACAGGGCACCTATGGCTACACCTTC. This is translated as CASSLGQGTYGYTF. The chain couples TRBV19 to TRBJ1-2, and 8 junction bases match TRBD1. CDR1 and CDR2, looked up from the germline V gene (reference sequence), are LNHDA and SQIVND. From cysteine to phenylalanine, the CDR3 is 14 amino acids long. This entry keeps only the CDR3 DNA: 42 bases, framed from base 1. V is trimmed back by 5 bases and J by 4 bases, and the junction contains 6 bases that no gene match accounts for.